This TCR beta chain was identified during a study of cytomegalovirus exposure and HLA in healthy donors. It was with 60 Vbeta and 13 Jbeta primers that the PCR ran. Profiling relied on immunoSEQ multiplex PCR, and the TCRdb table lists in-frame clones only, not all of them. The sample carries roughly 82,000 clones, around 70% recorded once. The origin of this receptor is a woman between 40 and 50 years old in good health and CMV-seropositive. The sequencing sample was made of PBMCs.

In DNA form, the CDR3 reads TGTGCCAGCAGCGGGAGCTCCTATAATTCACCCCTCCACTTT. Its protein is CASSGSSYNSPLHF. The rearrangement links TRBV9 to TRBJ1-6, with no clear D. With 3 bases removed from V and 0 bases from J, the gap between germline ends came to 4 bases. This CDR3 has 14 amino acids. Germline V gives CDR1 SGDLS, CDR2 YYNGEE.